Detailed here is one T cell receptor (beta chain). It has no known antigen specificity. Base qualities are not at hand, and no much larger clone is one base apart. Library prep was done by the immunoSEQ multiplex PCR assay. A mixture of 60 forward primers for TCR Vbeta segments and 13 reverse primers for TCR Jbeta segments was used in the multiplex PCR. The CDR3 region of rearranged TCR beta genes was amplified from genomic DNA by a multiplex PCR assay. Amplified TCR beta libraries were sequenced as 87-base-pair reads on the Illumina HiSeq System. Processing in the source paper ran as follows. A later analysis tallied 80 million to 95 million unique TCR beta chains across the 640 or so repertoires, and approximately 11 million of those chains were shared by two or more donors. A nearest-neighbor algorithm error-corrected the raw reads and collapsed the reads into unique sequences, merging closely related sequences to remove PCR and sequencing errors. CDR3 sequences were aligned to IMGT reference sequences to assign V, D and J gene segments. For a sequence to be retained, at least a six-nucleotide match to both a V gene segment and a J gene segment was required. Rearrangements were classified as productive when the CDR3 lacked stop codons and remained in frame with V and J, and all other rearrangements were classified as non-productive. Following IMGT convention, CDR3 was defined as the stretch from the second conserved V-encoded cysteine to the conserved J-encoded phenylalanine. The earlier analysis of approximately 590 of the donors excluded any sequence lacking an unambiguous match to a single V gene segment. An earlier analysis of around 600 of the donors classified V segments as functional when productive rearrangements were above 56.7% and as segregating when the standard deviation between donors was above 5%. A statistical classification framework was developed to diagnose cytomegalovirus status using the catalog of TCR beta chain sequences. In a later analysis, TCR nucleotide sequences were compared against IMGT/GENE-DB human TR gene sequences so that V and J genes could be assigned. In a later analysis, CDR3 sequences and most-parsimonious VDJ recombination scenarios were assigned using the TCRdist pipeline. A later analysis defined each TCR beta chain by its CDR3 amino acid sequence plus V-gene family, and excluded reads lacking a unique V-gene family. In a later analysis, 550 to 650 highly shared, low-generation-probability nucleotide sequences were removed to address suspected cross-contamination and a sequencing artifact. In a later analysis, a clonal expansion index for each public chain was calculated from normalized within-repertoire ranks of inferred template counts. In a later analysis, generation probabilities were computed with a VDJ recombination model fitted to out-of-frame rearrangements, and the resulting probabilities were checked against IGoR. In a later analysis, TCR-TCR, TCR-HLA and TCR-CMV co-occurrence was scored with hypergeometric tests, and a repertoire-size bias correction was applied to TCR pairs. False discovery rates were estimated in a later analysis by permuting HLA or CMV assignments 20 times. In a later analysis, co-occurring TCRs were grouped with DBSCAN, and TCRdist sequence similarity was added when clustering was performed within HLA-allele-positive subsets. For co-occurrence clustering, repertoires with fewer than 30,000 or more than 120,000 public chains were excluded, along with a handful of repertoires with anomalous nucleotide sharing. The immuneACCESS repertoire file appears here via TCRdb, limited to in-frame rearrangements. These files lack a portion of the clones; in checked studies, under half of the deficit traces to unresolved V genes, and the cause of the others is not known. V, J and clone size are those of that table, while D and trimming were read from the DNA. This sample is represented by about 170,000 clones; approximately 81% of them were singletons. The biggest ten clones account for over 2% of the sample.

The sample is drawn from a study of cytomegalovirus exposure and HLA in healthy donors (dated by TCRdb to 2015 to 2018). About the investigation overall: An earlier analysis of under 600 of the donors reported 250 to 300 Gb of sequence data and around 110 million unique TCR beta sequences from about 179 million T cells. Around 330 gigabases of sequencing data and 70 million to 100 million unique TCR sequences made up an early release that covered approximately 700 HLA-typed donors. Among the roughly 390 genotyped donors, around 81% belonged to the genetic ancestry cluster associated with self-reported Caucasian donors. The study aimed to test whether cataloging public T cell receptors could reveal signatures of past pathogen exposure. The study profiled the T cell repertoires of under 700 subjects by immunosequencing and related them to cytomegalovirus serostatus. In addition to the first cohort of around 670 subjects, a separate validation cohort of around 110 different subjects was used. To predict cytomegalovirus infection status, the study brought together high-throughput TCR immunosequencing, statistical association of individual TCRs with disease status, and machine learning. A later analysis re-analyzed previously published TCR beta repertoires from about 600 donors and added high-resolution HLA genotyping to study TCR occurrence patterns. Rather than using new phenotypic data, the later analysis identified candidate immune exposures from TCR beta sequences and from how often those sequences occurred across donors. In an earlier analysis of roughly 580 of the donors, high-throughput TCR beta sequencing was used to judge whether each TCR beta V gene segment behaved as functional or pseudogenic. Donor age, sex, ethnicity and CMV serostatus were compiled alongside the repertoire data. A later genetic analysis used genome-wide SNP genotypes for about 60% of the roughly 700 donors, treating that subset as a discovery cohort. Every discovery cohort repertoire had been produced on one sequencing platform. Both class I and class II loci were covered by HLA typing, at four-digit resolution. Typing coverage differed by locus: A, B, C, DRB1 and DQB1 were typed in roughly 620-630 donors, DQA1 in around 500, DPA1 in nearly 610, and DPB1 in approximately 450. Five DR-DQ haplotypes were treated as single units for association and clustering because of strong linkage in the cohort. Among 300 to 500 genotyped donors of the cohort, an average of approximately 200,000 unique TCR beta nucleotide sequences was sequenced per donor, of which about 18% were non-productive. Overall study outcomes, separate from this receptor: Only TCR beta chains were sequenced in this cohort, and the absence of alpha or paired-chain data limited detectable features. In a later analysis, the rate of TCR association differed among HLA loci, with DRB1 alleles having the most associated TCRs and HLA-C alleles having the fewest. Presence/absence analyses assumed roughly uniform sequencing depth across donors, an assumption that may not hold. The authors suggested that the approach could potentially be generalized to other disease states and immunological phenotypes. A cluster of highly shared sequence variants was judged likely to be a technical artifact of the sequencing pipeline. Because counts were too low, approximately 18 rarely observed V segments, including chromosome 9 orphons, were excluded from the earlier analysis of under 650 of the donors. V-gene and J-gene trimming of TCR beta chains was associated with a missense DCLRE1C variant in a later genetic analysis, and the association was replicated in an independent cohort. Because the 87-base-pair reads could not distinguish some IMGT-functional V segments, including TRBV6-2 and TRBV6-3, those segments were excluded. When HLA alleles, especially DR and DQ, strongly co-occurred, attributing TCR associations to individual alleles was difficult. The only immune exposure information available for the cohort was CMV serostatus. A further reported finding was that TCR beta sequences accurately predicted the HLA-A and HLA-B alleles for most subjects in the first cohort. In an earlier analysis of approximately 590 of the donors, most TCR beta V segments appeared in productive rearrangements about 87% or about 30% of the time, broadly matching IMGT annotations. A later analysis reported that several top co-occurrence clusters appeared linked to parvovirus B19, influenza, CMV and Epstein-Barr virus. The study listed 164 TCR beta chains as associated with cytomegalovirus. Most CMV-associated TCR beta chains appeared to be HLA-restricted in a later analysis, and the HLA associations seemed to be driven largely by CMV exposure. Linkage disequilibrium might explain the correlated functional status among segregating V segments, but an unknown experimental factor could not be ruled out. In vitro tests confirmed that a few of the cytomegalovirus-associated TCR beta chains recognize cytomegalovirus antigens. Compared with equally common non-associated chains, HLA-associated TCR beta chains in a later analysis were more clonally expanded and had lower generation probabilities. Because HLA typing was unavailable for some donors at each locus, only the typed subset was used in association tests. Specific HLA alleles were associated with 15,000 to 20,000 TCR beta sequences at a false discovery rate of 0.05 in a later analysis. Cytomegalovirus status was reported to be diagnosed by the classifier with high specificity and sensitivity in both the original and validation cohorts. While some public TCRs were present in many individuals, most TCR sequences turned up only very rarely across donors. According to a later genetic analysis, donors in an Asian-associated ancestry cluster had fewer N-insertions in productive TCRs than the approximately 630-donor mean.

The CDR3, cysteine through phenylalanine, is 14 amino acids long. Kept here is only the CDR3 DNA, which spans 42 bases and is read in frame from base 1. CDR1 MDHEN and CDR2 SYDVKM were looked up in the germline V gene. The junction carries 16 bases between V and J, which are trimmed by 6 bases and 8 bases respectively. In total, 500 to 700 healthy bone marrow donors made up the cohort. At the time of sampling, all cohort members were nominally healthy, though unrecorded immune exposures were likely present. The donor tested CMV seropositive, placing the donor among the approximately 310 seropositive members of the cohort. A peripheral blood sample was provided by each donor, and peripheral blood mononuclear cells were used for TCR beta sequencing. Genomic DNA was extracted from the blood cell samples with the Qiagen DNeasy Blood Extraction Kit.

The receptor chain draws on TRBV28 and TRBJ1-4; TRBD1 could be the D gene, as 5 bases match. Sequencing used PBMCs. The source is a man in his thirties or forties in good health and CMV-seropositive. The DNA reads TGTGCCAGCAGCCCGCGGGGGGAAAGGGAAAAACTGTTTTTT. The encoded protein is CASSPRGEREKLFF.